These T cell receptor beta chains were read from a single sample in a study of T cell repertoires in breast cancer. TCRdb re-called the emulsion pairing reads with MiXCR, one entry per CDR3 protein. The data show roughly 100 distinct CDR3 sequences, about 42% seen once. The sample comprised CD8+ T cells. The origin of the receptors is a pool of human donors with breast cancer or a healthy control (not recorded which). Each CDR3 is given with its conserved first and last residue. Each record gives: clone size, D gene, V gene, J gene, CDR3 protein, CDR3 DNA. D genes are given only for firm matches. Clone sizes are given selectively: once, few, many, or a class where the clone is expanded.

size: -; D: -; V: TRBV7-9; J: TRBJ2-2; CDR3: CASSPRANPGGLFF; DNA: TGTGCCAGCAGCCCACGTGCGAACCCCGGGGGGCTGTTTTTT
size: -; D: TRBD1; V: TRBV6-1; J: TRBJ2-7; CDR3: CASSPDRARYEQYF; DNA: TGTGCCAGCAGTCCGGACAGGGCTCGGTACGAGCAGTACTTC
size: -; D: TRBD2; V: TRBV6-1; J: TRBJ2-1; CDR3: CERKGRAINNEQFF; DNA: TGTGAAAGAAAAGGGAGGGCCATTAACAATGAGCAGTTCTTC
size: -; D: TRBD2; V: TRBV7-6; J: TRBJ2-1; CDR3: CASSQLTSGIYNEQFF; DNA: TGTGCCAGCAGCCAGCTGACTAGCGGGATATACAATGAGCAGTTCTTC
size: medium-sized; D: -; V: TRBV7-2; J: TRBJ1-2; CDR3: CASSLAGGANYGYTF; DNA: TGTGCCAGCAGCTTAGCGGGGGGAGCTAACTATGGCTACACCTTC
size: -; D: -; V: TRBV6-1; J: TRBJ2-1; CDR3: CAFSSRTHSYNEQFF; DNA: TGTGCTTTCAGCTCTCGGACTCACTCCTACAATGAGCAGTTCTTC
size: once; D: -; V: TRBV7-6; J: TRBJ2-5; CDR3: CASSIQETQCF; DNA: TGTGCCAGCAGCATCCAAGAGACCCAGTGCTTC
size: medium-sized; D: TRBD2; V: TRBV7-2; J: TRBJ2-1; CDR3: CASSLDAAGEFNEQFF; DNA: TGTGCCAGCAGCTTAGACGCAGCGGGGGAATTCAATGAGCAGTTCTTC
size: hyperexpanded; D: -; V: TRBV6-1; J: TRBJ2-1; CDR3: CASSARTHSYNEQFF; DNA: TGTGCCAGCAGCGCTCGGACTCACTCCTACAATGAGCAGTTCTTC
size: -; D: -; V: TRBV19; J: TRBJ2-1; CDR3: CASSIVYSTDTQSF; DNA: TGTGCCAGTAGTATAGTATACAGCACAGATACGCAGTCCTTC
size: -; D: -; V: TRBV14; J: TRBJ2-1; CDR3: CASSQGTSLDNEQFF; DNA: TGTGCCAGCAGCCAAGGGACAAGTTTAGACAATGAGCAGTTCTTC
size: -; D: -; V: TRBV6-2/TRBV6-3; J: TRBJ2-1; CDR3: CASSYSLGYEQFF; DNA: TGTGCCAGCAGTTACTCATTGGGTTATGAGCAGTTCTTC
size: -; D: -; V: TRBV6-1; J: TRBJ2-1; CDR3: CAGSGRAHSYNEQLF; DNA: TGTGCCGGCAGCGGTCGGGCTCACTCCTACAATGAGCAGCTCTTC
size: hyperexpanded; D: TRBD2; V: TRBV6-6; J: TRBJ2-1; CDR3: CASNGRAINNEQFF; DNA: TGTGCCAGCAACGGGAGGGCCATTAACAATGAGCAGTTCTTC
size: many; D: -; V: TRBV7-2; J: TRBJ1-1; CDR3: CASSRQGNTEAFF; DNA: TGTGCCAGCAGCCGGCAGGGGAACACTGAAGCTTTCTTC
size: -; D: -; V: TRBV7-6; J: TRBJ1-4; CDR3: CASAPTANEKLFF; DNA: TGTGCCAGCGCCCCGACGGCTAATGAAAAACTGTTTTTT
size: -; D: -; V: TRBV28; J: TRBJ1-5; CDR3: CASSLQNNPQHF; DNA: TGTGCCAGCAGTTTGCAGAATAATCCCCAGCATTTT
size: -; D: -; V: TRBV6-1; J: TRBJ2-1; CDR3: CASSARTPPYNEQFF; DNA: TGTGCCAGCAGCGCTCGGACGCCCCCCTACAATGAGCAGTTCTTC
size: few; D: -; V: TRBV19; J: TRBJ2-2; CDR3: CACRTRGPPDGELFF; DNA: TGTGCCTGTAGAACTCGGGGACCCCCGGACGGGGAGCTGTTTTTT
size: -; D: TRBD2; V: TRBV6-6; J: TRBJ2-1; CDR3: CASNGRTINNERFF; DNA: TGTGCTAGCAACGGGAGGACCATTAACAATGAGCGGTTCTTC
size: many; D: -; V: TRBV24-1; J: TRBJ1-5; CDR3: CATSDGWRNQPQHF; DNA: TGTGCCACCAGTGATGGATGGCGCAATCAGCCCCAGCATTTT
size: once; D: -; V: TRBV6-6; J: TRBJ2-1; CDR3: CASNERANNNEQFF; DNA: TGTGCCAGTAACGAGAGGGCCAATAACAATGAGCAGTTCTTC
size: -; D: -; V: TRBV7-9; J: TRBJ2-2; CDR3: CTSSPRANTGAVF; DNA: TGTACCAGCAGCCCACGGGCGAACACCGGAGCTGTTTTT
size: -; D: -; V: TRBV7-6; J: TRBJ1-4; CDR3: CASSELTDNEKLFF; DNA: TGTGCCAGCAGCGAACTGACGGATAATGAAAAACTGTTTTTT
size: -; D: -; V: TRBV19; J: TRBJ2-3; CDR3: CASSIVYSTDKKYF; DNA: TGTGCAAGTAGTATAGTATACAGCACAGATAAGAAGTATTTT
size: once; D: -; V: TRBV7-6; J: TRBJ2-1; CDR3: CARSSEGQLDEQFF; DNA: TGTGCCCGCAGCTCGGAGGGCCAGCTTGATGAGCAGTTCTTC
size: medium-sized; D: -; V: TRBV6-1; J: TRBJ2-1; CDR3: CASSDRTHTYNEQFF; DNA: TGTGCCAGCAGCGATCGGACGCACACCTACAATGAGCAGTTCTTC
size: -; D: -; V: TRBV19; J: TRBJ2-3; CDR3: CEGSIVYSTDKQYF; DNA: TGTGAAGGTAGTATAGTATACAGCACAGATAAGCAGTATTTT
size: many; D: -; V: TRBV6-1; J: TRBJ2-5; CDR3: CASRPLATKETQYF; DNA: TGTGCCAGCAGGCCTCTAGCGACCAAAGAGACCCAGTACTTC
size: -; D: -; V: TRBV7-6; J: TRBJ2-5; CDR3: CASSIQETQYF; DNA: TGTGCCAGCAGCATCCAAGAGACCCAGTACTTC
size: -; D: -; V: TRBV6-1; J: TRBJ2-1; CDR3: CDSARTHSYNEQFF; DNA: TGTGACAGCGCTCGGACTCACTCCTACAATGAGCAGTTCTTC
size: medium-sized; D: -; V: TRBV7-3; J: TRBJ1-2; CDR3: CASSLNGGYGYTF; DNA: TGTGCCAGCAGCTTAAACGGGGGCTATGGCTACACCTTC
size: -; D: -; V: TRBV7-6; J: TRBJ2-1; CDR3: CAGSSEGQLDEQFF; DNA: TGTGCCGGCAGCTCGGAGGGCCAGCTTGATGAGCAGTTCTTC
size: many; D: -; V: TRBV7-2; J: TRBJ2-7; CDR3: CASRSPGSYEQYF; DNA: TGTGCCAGCAGATCCCCAGGGTCCTACGAGCAGTACTTC
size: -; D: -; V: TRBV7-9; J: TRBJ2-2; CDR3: CASSPRANTGELF; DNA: TGTGCCAGCAGCCCACGGGCGAACACCGGGGAGCTATTT
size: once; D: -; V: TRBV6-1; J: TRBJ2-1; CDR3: CASSGRTITYNEQFF; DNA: TGTGCCAGCAGCGGTAGGACCATCACCTACAATGAGCAGTTCTTC